The 25 T cell receptor beta chains below come from one sample, sequenced in a study of human T cells and chemical hapten exposure. This sample's time point: patch test 1, 2 weeks after DPC sensitization. Indicated treatment: therapeutic diphenylcyclopropenone sensitization with weekly scalp DPC. Unfractionated whole blood yielded the extracted total RNA. TCRdb processed the RACE reads anew with MiXCR; each CDR3 protein has one entry. The table lists 40,000 to 50,000 distinct CDR3 sequences, under 4.5% of them singletons. Sequences were derived from whole blood, sampled in connection with sensitization to the hapten diphenylcyclopropenone (DPC). All receptors derive from a man aged 45-65 years with alopecia areata. Some clones in this sample may be carry-over from other donors' samples.

This clonotype occurred many times. The germline gene is not matched at one end of the junction; a read error may be the cause. The rearrangement joins TRBV7-9 to TRBJ2-7; the D gene is possibly TRBD2 (5 bases). The CDR3 sequence is 12 residues long. CDR1 is SEHNR and CDR2 is FQNEAQ in the germline V gene (reference sequence). The CDR3 nucleotides read TGTGCCAGCAGCTCAAGCGGTGAGGCGGGCCACTTC. Protein: CASSSSGEAGHF.

Ten or more counts support this clonotype. The chain is built from TRBV6-5 and TRBJ2-1, with 9 bases lining up with TRBD1. Unmatched junction bases numbered 14, after V lost 4 bases and J lost 7 bases. Germline-derived CDR1 and CDR2 are MNHEY and SVGAGI. The CDR3 length is 17 residues. CDR3 amino acids: CASSLTGGGLSPNEQFF. The CDR3, as DNA: TGTGCCAGCAGTTTGACAGGGGGAGGACTATCCCCTAATGAGCAGTTCTTC.

This clonotype was counted ten times or more. The chain uses TRBV18 and TRBJ1-1; D remains unclear. The CDR3 has 13 residues. Germline CDR1 KGHSH, CDR2 LQKENI. V was cut by 2 bases and J by 8 bases, with 12 bases left in between. The CDR3 reads CASSPGGFGEAFF. The DNA for the CDR3 is TGTGCCAGCTCACCAGGAGGGTTCGGAGAAGCTTTCTTT.

A word on this clonotype: With a much larger clone just one base away, this may be a read error. The rearrangement links TRBV5-6 to TRBJ1-1; no reliable D call. This CDR3 has 15 amino acids. CDR1 is SGHDT and CDR2 is YYEEEE in the germline V gene. CDR3 nucleotides: TGTGCCTGCAGCCCCCGTGGGGTATTGAACACTGAAGCTTTCTTT. Translating gives CACSPRGVLNTEAFF.

This clonotype has a count of ten or more. This chain uses TRBV5-1 with TRBJ1-2, with D unresolved. The CDR3 sequence is 14 residues long. Germline V lookup: CDR1 SGHRS, CDR2 YFSETQ. V lost 4 bases to trimming and J lost 8 bases, with 18 bases between them. The CDR3 DNA follows: TGCGCCAGCAGCGTGATTGGGAGGGCGGCCGGCTACACCTTC. This sequence encodes CASSVIGRAAGYTF.

This clonotype was detected only a few times. The chain recombines TRBV4-1 with TRBJ1-4; tentative D call: TRBD1 (6 bases). This CDR3 spans 15 amino acids. From germline, CDR1 is MGHRA and CDR2 YSYEKL. Trimming took 4 bases from V and 7 from J, leaving 16 bases between them. Here the CDR3 reads CASSPKTGRTEKLFF. In DNA form, the CDR3 reads TGCGCCAGCAGCCCGAAGACAGGTCGGACTGAAAAACTGTTTTTT.

This clonotype was picked up a small number of times. V usage is TRBV6-1 and J usage is TRBJ1-1; TRBD1 agrees at 8 bases. Germline values: CDR1 MNHNS, CDR2 SASEGT. The CDR3 has 13 residues. Trimming at V came to 7 bases and at J to 1 base, leaving 2 bases not matched to a gene. The DNA for the CDR3 is TGTGCCAGCATCGGACAGGGGAACACTGAAGCTTTCTTT. Translated, it gives CASIGQGNTEAFF.

Remarks on this clonotype: A junction end diverges from the germline sequence, so it may reflect a read error. This chain links TRBV5-1 with TRBJ1-6; 10 positions match TRBD1. Per the germline V gene, CDR1 is SGHRS and CDR2 is YFSETQ. The CDR3 runs to 16 residues. The CDR3, as DNA: TGCGCCAGCAGCTTGGAGGGACAGGGGAACGGTTCAGCCCTCCACTTT. Residues: CASSLEGQGNGSALHF. The full variable domain, completed using reference TRBV5-1 and TRBJ1-6, is KAGVTQTPRYLIKTRGQQVTLSCSPISGHRSVSWYQQTPGQGLQFLFEYFSETQRNKGNFPGRFSGRQFSNSRSEMNVSTLELGDSALYLCASSLEGQGNGSALHFGNGTRLTVT.

The table lists this clonotype with many counts. The chain carries TRBV6-1 and TRBJ2-4, with a weak D call TRBD1 (7 bases). This CDR3 spans 16 amino acids. V lost 1 base and J 7 bases, leaving 17 bases between the germline ends. The germline V gene has CDR1 MNHNS and CDR2 SASEGT. The CDR3 spells CASSEGGWAGGNIQYF. The CDR3 region has the DNA TGTGCCAGCAGTGAAGGGGGATGGGCAGGGGGGAACATTCAGTACTTC.

V and J are TRBV4-3 and TRBJ2-3; D call uncertain. V lost 0 bases to trimming and J lost 2 bases, with 12 bases between them. Germline lookup yields CDR1 LGHNA and CDR2 YSLEER. CDR3 length: 16 residues. CDR3 sequence reads: CASSQEGGWSTDTQYF. The CDR3 DNA sequence: TGCGCCAGCAGCCAAGAGGGCGGCTGGTCCACAGATACGCAGTATTTT.

The gene calls are TRBV5-1 and TRBJ2-3; 10 bases fit TRBD1. The germline V gene encodes CDR1 SGHRS and CDR2 YFSETQ. The length of the CDR3 is 16 residues. The V and J ends lost 2 bases and 5 bases, in that order; junction bases with no gene match: 8. CDR3 in amino acids: CASSFSGTGEGDTQYF. Written as DNA, the CDR3 is TGCGCCAGCAGCTTTTCCGGGACAGGGGAGGGAGATACGCAGTATTTT.

This clonotype has at least ten counts. The chain couples TRBV5-1 to TRBJ1-2, with D unresolved. The CDR3 extends over 16 amino acids. Trimming pared 0 bases from V and 4 bases from J, leaving 16 bases between. Germline V gene lookup returns CDR1 SGHRS and CDR2 YFSETQ. CDR3 DNA sequence: TGCGCCAGCAGCTTGGAATCTAACCGCAGAGTCTATGGCTACACCTTC. Its translation: CASSLESNRRVYGYTF.

This clonotype was counted ten times or more. This rearrangement joins TRBV7-9 to TRBJ2-7; 10 bases match TRBD2. Looked up from germline, CDR1 is SEHNR and CDR2 is FQNEAQ (reference sequence). The length of the CDR3 is 14 residues. Trimming cost V 7 bases and J 6 bases; bases outside gene matches: 9. The CDR3 region has the DNA TGTGCCAGCACCCCGGCAGCGGGAGGGCCCGAGCAGTACTTC. Protein product: CASTPAAGGPEQYF.

This clonotype was seen many times. V is TRBV15 and J is TRBJ2-5; 7 bases are shared with TRBD1. The CDR3 consists of 14 residues. Germline trimming cut 5 bases from V and 0 bases from J; bases unmatched to any gene: 3. Per germline, CDR1 LNHNV and CDR2 YYDKDF (reference sequence). CDR3 in DNA: TGTGCCACCAGCCATACAGGGGACCAAGAGACCCAGTACTTC. The encoded protein is CATSHTGDQETQYF.

The table lists this clonotype with many counts. J is TRBJ2-3 and V is TRBV28; D possibly uses TRBD1 or TRBD2 (5 bases each). Germline values: CDR1 MDHEN, CDR2 SYDVKM. This CDR3 is built from 11 residues. V lost 11 bases, J lost 4 bases, and 10 bases lay in between. As DNA, the CDR3 is TGTGCCGGCTCGGGGCCAGATACGCAGTATTTT. Translated: CAGSGPDTQYF.

This clonotype came up a few times. The chain recombines TRBV7-8 with TRBJ2-5, with D perhaps assigned TRBD1 or TRBD2 (5 bases each). The length of the CDR3 is 11 residues. Germline values: CDR1 SGHVS, CDR2 FQNEAQ. Trimming took off 5 bases at V and 9 bases at J, with 10 bases between the two ends. CDR3 amino acids: CASSPGTAQYF. CDR3 bases: TGTGCCAGCAGCCCCGGGACGGCCCAGTACTTC.

Many counts were recorded for this clonotype. The CDR3 DNA sequence: TGTGCCAGCAGTGCCCAGGAAGGCACTGAAGCTTTCTTT. Translating it yields CASSAQEGTEAFF. The rearrangement links TRBV2 to TRBJ1-1, with D uncertain. The V and J ends lost 4 bases and 4 bases respectively, with 10 bases between them. The CDR3 has 13 amino acids. Looked up from germline, CDR1 is SNHLY and CDR2 is FYNNEI.

CDR3 in amino acids: CASTLLDNFYSGANVLTF. CDR3 bases: TGTGCCAGCACTTTATTGGACAACTTCTACTCTGGGGCCAACGTCCTGACTTTC. The chain recombines TRBV6-1 with TRBJ2-6; D possibly corresponds to TRBD1 (5 bases). V was pared by 7 bases and J by 0 bases, with 19 bases between. In germline, CDR1 is MNHNS, CDR2 SASEGT. The CDR3 loop spans 18 amino acids.

At least ten counts were recorded for this clonotype. The chain uses TRBV10-3 and TRBJ2-7, with 9 bases matching TRBD1. The CDR3 totals 13 residues. Germline V gene sequence: CDR1 ENHRY, CDR2 SYGVKD. J was trimmed by 6 bases and V by 6 bases; bases with no gene match: 6. CDR3 nucleotide sequence: TGTGCCATCAGGCCGGGACAGGGAGTCGAGCAGTACTTC. Encoded protein: CAIRPGQGVEQYF.

There are many counts of this clonotype. The chain joins TRBV28 to TRBJ2-7, with TRBD2 matching 10 bases. The V gene end was trimmed by 4 bases and the J gene end by 0 bases; junction bases not matched to a gene: 6. The CDR3 is made up of 16 amino acids. Germline loops: CDR1 MDHEN, CDR2 SYDVKM. CDR3 sequence (DNA): TGTGCCAGCAGTTCTCAGCGGGAGGGCCTCTCCTACGAGCAGTACTTC. Its protein product is CASSSQREGLSYEQYF.

This sequence joins TRBV7-9 and TRBJ2-5; TRBD2 is a possible D gene (6 bases). V was pared by 0 bases and J by 2 bases, with 13 bases between. The CDR3 extends over 16 amino acids. Germline V gene data show CDR1 as SEHNR and CDR2 as FQNEAQ (reference sequence). CDR3 protein: CASSLARRAEQETQYF. CDR3 nucleotides: TGTGCCAGCAGCTTAGCTAGGAGGGCTGAGCAAGAGACCCAGTACTTC.

This clonotype was picked up many times. The gene calls are TRBV9 and TRBJ2-7; D tentatively reads TRBD1 or TRBD2 (5 bases each). Germline values: CDR1 SGDLS, CDR2 YYNGEE. The CDR3 spans 15 residues. Trimming pared 0 bases from V and 2 bases from J, leaving 12 bases between. CDR3 amino acids: CASSVALGGTYEQYF. CDR3 in DNA: TGTGCCAGCAGCGTAGCTCTTGGGGGAACCTACGAGCAGTACTTC. Drawing the rest from reference TRBV9 and TRBJ2-7, the complete variable domain is DSGVTQTPKHLITATGQRVTLRCSPRSGDLSVYWYQQSLDQGLQFLIQYYNGEERAKGNILERFSAQQFPDLHSELNLSSLELGDSALYFCASSVALGGTYEQYFGPGTRLTVT.

The rearrangement joins TRBV25-1 to TRBJ1-2; D uncertain. Germline V gene sequence: CDR1 MGHDK, CDR2 SYGVNS. The CDR3 sequence is 13 residues long. V lost 7 bases, J lost 2 bases, and 11 bases lay in between. The CDR3 sequence is CASTGGPNYGYTF. As DNA, the CDR3 is TGTGCCAGCACTGGCGGGCCAAACTATGGCTACACCTTC.

This clonotype was picked up many times. The chain combines TRBV19 with TRBJ1-5; TRBD1 might be the D (5 bases). Germline V CDR1 and CDR2: LNHDA, SQIVND (reference sequence). This CDR3 is built from 17 residues. V lost 4 bases and J 2 bases, leaving 18 bases between the germline ends. The chain's CDR3 is CASSTLRGGVRNQPQHF. CDR3 nucleotide sequence: TGTGCCAGTAGTACCCTCCGGGGAGGGGTTCGCAATCAGCCCCAGCATTTT.

V gene TRBV19 combines with J gene TRBJ1-5; D is ambiguous. The CDR3 contains 13 residues. Germline values: CDR1 LNHDA, CDR2 SQIVND (reference sequence). The V and J ends lost 3 bases and 5 bases respectively, with 8 bases between them. Here the CDR3 reads CASSIVRDQPQHF. The CDR3 nucleotides are TGTGCCAGTAGTATCGTCAGAGATCAGCCCCAGCATTTT.